The T cell receptor beta chain under discussion was sequenced for a study of T cell changes during pregnancy in multiple sclerosis. Libraries were prepared by immunoSEQ multiplex PCR; TCRdb keeps only in-frame clonotypes and omits some of them. Of tens of thousands of clones in the sample, 75% to 90% are singletons; the top ten hold 1.4% to 1.5%. The germline V gene has CDR1 SGHRS and CDR2 YFSETQ. This CDR3 spans 13 amino acids. The count of this clone is one. The chain uses TRBV5-1 and TRBJ2-5; D gene uncertain. The better agreement between TRBJ2-7 and the DNA end casts doubt on the J call. The source of this sequence is a female donor in good health, enrolled as a control in a pregnancy study. This material consisted of peripheral blood, taken in the first trimester of pregnancy. The DNA of the CDR3 is TGCGCCAGCAGCGACGCGACGAGGAACGAGCAGTACTTC. Residues: CASSDATRNEQYF.